This T cell receptor beta chain was captured by sequencing in a study of T cells after yellow fever vaccination. TCRdb re-derived calls from the 5' RACE reads in MiXCR, one entry per CDR3 protein. The sample includes nearly 300,000 distinct CDR3 sequences, under 9% of them seen just once. Trimming stripped 7 bases from V and 5 bases from J, with 15 bases between. The CDR3 extends over 13 amino acids. Germline lookup yields CDR1 SGDLS and CDR2 YYNGEE. Sample: CD4+ T cells sorted from PBMCs, taken 5 days after the yellow fever booster vaccination. The V and J genes are TRBV9 and TRBJ1-2, with D tentatively TRBD1 (6 bases). The sequence was collected from a man between 18 and 29 years old who received the YFV17D yellow fever vaccine. The CDR3 DNA follows: TGTGCCAGCTCAACCGGGACATGGTATGGCTACACCTTC. Translated: CASSTGTWYGYTF.